The 17 T cell receptor beta chains below were found in one sample sequenced in a study of cytomegalovirus exposure and HLA in healthy donors. Vbeta (60) and Jbeta (13) primers were used in the PCR. Sequenced by immunoSEQ multiplex PCR; TCRdb stores in-frame clones only, minus some. This repertoire shows more than 100,000 clones, 82% found once; its top ten account for roughly 8%. Sequenced: PBMCs. Receptors originate from a woman in her forties or fifties in good health and CMV-seropositive.

The sample holds a few counts of this clone. The chain carries TRBV9 and TRBJ2-3; TRBD2 aligns across 8 bases. V lost 0 bases to trimming and J lost 6 bases; unmatched junction nucleotides: 12. The CDR3 spans 17 residues. The germline V gene encodes CDR1 SGDLS and CDR2 YYNGEE. The CDR3 DNA sequence: TGTGCCAGCAGCGTAGATTGGGGCGGGGGGACCCCTGATACGCAGTATTTT. Translated: CASSVDWGGGTPDTQYF. Combining the CDR3 with reference TRBV9 and TRBJ2-3 gives the whole variable domain DSGVTQTPKHLITATGQRVTLRCSPRSGDLSVYWYQQSLDQGLQFLIQYYNGEERAKGNILERFSAQQFPDLHSELNLSSLELGDSALYFCASSVDWGGGTPDTQYFGPGTRLTVL.

The chain uses TRBV18 and TRBJ1-6; the D is unclear. This CDR3 contains 14 residues. CDR1 is KGHSH, CDR2 LQKENI, per germline. V was shortened by 4 bases and J by 6 bases, with 10 bases between the two germline ends. The chain's CDR3 is CASSRRDPNSPLHF. The CDR3 DNA is TGTGCCAGCTCACGGCGGGATCCTAATTCACCCCTCCACTTT.

This chain joins TRBV5-6 and TRBJ1-5; TRBD1 matches at 8 bases. Trimming at V came to 0 bases and at J to 4 bases, leaving 3 bases not matched to a gene. This CDR3 is built from 15 residues. CDR1 is SGHDT and CDR2 is YYEEEE in the germline V gene. The CDR3 spells CASSLGDRWNQPQHF. For the CDR3, the DNA is TGTGCCAGCAGCTTGGGGGACAGGTGGAATCAGCCCCAGCATTTT.

The CDR3 bases are TGTGCCAGCAGTTTATATTGGGACAGGGAACAGACAGATACGCAGTATTTT. It translates to CASSLYWDREQTDTQYF. V is TRBV28 and J is TRBJ2-3; 9 bases are a match to TRBD1. V dropped 1 base and J dropped 3; count of bases not matched to a gene: 8. This CDR3 region has 17 residues. Looked up from germline, CDR1 is MDHEN and CDR2 is SYDVKM.

V gene TRBV28 combines with J gene TRBJ1-5; D possibly corresponds to TRBD1 (6 bases). CDR1 is MDHEN and CDR2 is SYDVKM in the germline V gene. This CDR3 spans 12 amino acids. Trimming removed 5 bases from V and 6 bases from J, with 8 bases in between. The CDR3 bases are TGTGCCAGCAGTACAGGGATTCAGCCCCAGCATTTT. Translating it yields CASSTGIQPQHF.

The V gene is TRBV4-3, the J gene TRBJ2-1; no clear D. Trimming stripped 6 bases from V and 4 bases from J, with 4 bases between. The length of the CDR3 is 11 residues. Germline V gene lookup returns CDR1 LGHNA and CDR2 YSLEER. The CDR3 reads CASRSYNEQFF. CDR3 nucleotide sequence: TGCGCCAGCAGGTCATACAATGAGCAGTTCTTC.

The table lists this clone with a count of one. The CDR3 DNA follows: TGTGCCAGCAGCTTCCGGGGACAGGGGAACTATGGCTACACCTTC. It is translated as CASSFRGQGNYGYTF. The V call is TRBV7-9, the J call TRBJ1-2; 10 bases are shared with TRBD1. This CDR3 has 15 residues. Per the germline V gene, CDR1 is SEHNR and CDR2 is FQNEAQ (reference sequence). J lost 2 bases, V lost 3 bases, and 3 bases had no gene match.

The rearrangement links TRBV15 to TRBJ1-2, with D possibly being TRBD1 (5 bases). The CDR3 contains 13 residues. Trimming took 6 bases from V and 7 from J, leaving 15 bases between them. The V gene's germline CDR1 is LNHNV and CDR2 YYDKDF (reference sequence). DNA for the CDR3: TGTGCCACCAGTGAACTGGGGCATCGTGGCTACACCTTC. This codes for CATSELGHRGYTF. Full variable domain (missing parts from reference TRBV15 and TRBJ1-2): DAMVIQNPRYQVTQFGKPVTLSCSQTLNHNVMYWYQQKSSQAPKLLFHYYDKDFNNEADTPDNFQSRRPNTSFCFLDIRSPGLGDTAMYLCATSELGHRGYTFGSGTRLTVV.

The chain has TRBV19 and TRBJ1-1; possibly TRBD1 for D (5 bases). The germline V gene encodes CDR1 LNHDA and CDR2 SQIVND (reference sequence). Between the trimmed V and J ends, which lost 5 bases and 1 base, there was a span of 14 bases. This CDR3 is 15 amino acids long. CDR3 amino acids: CASSLTGRGNTEAFF. CDR3 DNA: TGTGCCAGTAGTTTGACCGGGAGGGGGAACACTGAAGCTTTCTTT. Based on the CDR3 plus reference TRBV19 and TRBJ1-1, the full variable domain is DGGITQSPKYLFRKEGQNVTLSCEQNLNHDAMYWYRQDPGQGLRLIYYSQIVNDFQKGDIAEGYSVSREKKESFPLTVTSAQKNPTAFYLCASSLTGRGNTEAFFGQGTRLTVV.

This clone was picked up a small number of times. V and J are TRBV5-6 and TRBJ2-4, with TRBD1 matching 12 bases. The CDR3 is 16 amino acids. The V and J ends lost 0 bases and 6 bases, in that order; junction bases with no gene match: 4. Per the germline V gene, CDR1 is SGHDT and CDR2 is YYEEEE. Here the CDR3 DNA reads TGTGCCAGCAGCTTGGGGGGGACAGGGGGCATAAACATTCAGTACTTC. As protein: CASSLGGTGGINIQYF.

The chain links TRBV5-1 to TRBJ2-7; D unresolved. Germline V gives CDR1 SGHRS, CDR2 YFSETQ. The CDR3 runs 14 residues. V lost 1 base, J lost 0 bases, and 8 bases lay in between. CDR3 DNA sequence: TGCGCCAGCAGCTTGTCCGGAGACTCCTACGAGCAGTACTTC. Protein sequence: CASSLSGDSYEQYF.

The J gene is TRBJ1-5, the V gene TRBV28; maybe TRBD1 (6 bases). Germline CDR1 MDHEN, CDR2 SYDVKM. The ends were cut back, 3 bases at V and 7 bases at J, with 19 bases in the middle. The CDR3 sequence is 16 residues long. The CDR3 sequence is CASSFIQGSGYQPQHF. In nucleotides, the CDR3 is TGTGCCAGCAGTTTTATTCAGGGGTCGGGTTACCAGCCCCAGCATTTT.

This chain uses TRBV5-4 with TRBJ2-5, with 8 bases that match TRBD2. Germline V gives CDR1 SGHNT, CDR2 YYREEE (reference sequence). The CDR3 contains 16 residues. J was trimmed by 5 bases and V by 2 bases; bases with no gene match: 11. CDR3 bases: TGTGCCAGCAGCTTAGGCCGGGGGGGCGCAAGTGAGACCCAGTACTTC. It is translated as CASSLGRGGASETQYF.

V is TRBV7-2 and J is TRBJ2-3; 7 bases are a match to TRBD1. This CDR3 region has 15 residues. The J segment lost 5 bases and the V segment lost 3 bases, leaving 8 bases of the junction unmatched. Looked up from germline, CDR1 is SGHTA and CDR2 is FQGNSA. CDR3 sequence: CASSLVGGGGDTQYF. DNA for the CDR3: TGTGCCAGCAGCTTGGTAGGGGGCGGCGGAGATACGCAGTATTTT.

The chain carries TRBV7-9 and TRBJ1-1, with 8 bases matching TRBD1. CDR1 and CDR2 (germline): SEHNR, FQNEAQ (reference sequence). The CDR3 has 14 amino acids. The V and J ends lost 3 bases and 3 bases, in that order; junction bases with no gene match: 3. The CDR3: CASSFRQGYTEAFF. As DNA, the CDR3 is TGTGCCAGCAGCTTCCGACAGGGGTACACTGAAGCTTTCTTT.

The chain combines TRBV5-4 with TRBJ2-3, with D possibly being TRBD2 (5 bases). This CDR3 is built from 14 residues. The germline CDR1 and CDR2 sequences are SGHNT and YYREEE (reference sequence). Trimming pared 1 base from V and 1 base from J, leaving 7 bases between. CDR3 sequence: CASSLSGGTDTQYF. The CDR3 DNA follows: TGTGCCAGCAGCTTGAGCGGAGGCACAGATACGCAGTATTTT.

V usage is TRBV7-9 and J usage is TRBJ2-7, with TRBD2 matching over 8 bases. The CDR3 is 14 residues long. V was clipped by 8 bases and J by 5 bases; unmatched bases: 11. CDR1 is SEHNR and CDR2 is FQNEAQ in the germline V gene (reference sequence). The CDR3 nucleotides read TGTGCCAGCTCGGAGACTAGCGTTTACGACGAGCAGTACTTC. Protein: CASSETSVYDEQYF. Full variable domain (remainder filled in from reference TRBV7-9 and TRBJ2-7): DTGVSQNPRHKITKRGQNVTFRCDPISEHNRLYWYRQTLGQGPEFLTYFQNEAQLEKSRLLSDRFSAERPKGSFSTLEIQRTEQGDSAMYLCASSETSVYDEQYFGPGTRLTVT.